This TCR beta chain was recovered during a study of blood T cell repertoires in COVID-19. Study at large: Samples representing acute and convalescent COVID-19 were sourced from the United States, Italy and Spain. T cells, B-cell-depleted T cells, or PBMCs provided the cDNA or gDNA that served as material.

Original analysis: Reference gene primer amplification yielded estimated nucleated cell counts. Method: immunoSEQ multiplex PCR; TCRdb's copy keeps in-frame clones and lacks some. V and J calls and clone size are those listed in that table; D and trimming were worked out from the DNA. The table shows some 94,000 clones, with around 86% occurring only once. Material for sequencing was peripheral blood. The sequence was obtained from a human donor in a cohort sampled during active COVID-19.

The CDR3 coding sequence is TGTGCCAGCAGCTTGCCGGTCGGAGGGCGCGAGGAAGAGACCCAGTACTTC. Translating it yields CASSLPVGGREEETQYF. The chain combines TRBV7-9 with TRBJ2-5; weak D call: TRBD2 (6 bases). The germline CDR1 and CDR2 sequences are SEHNR and FQNEAQ (reference sequence). This CDR3 is 17 amino acids long. V gave up 3 bases and J gave up 3 bases, with 20 bases separating them.